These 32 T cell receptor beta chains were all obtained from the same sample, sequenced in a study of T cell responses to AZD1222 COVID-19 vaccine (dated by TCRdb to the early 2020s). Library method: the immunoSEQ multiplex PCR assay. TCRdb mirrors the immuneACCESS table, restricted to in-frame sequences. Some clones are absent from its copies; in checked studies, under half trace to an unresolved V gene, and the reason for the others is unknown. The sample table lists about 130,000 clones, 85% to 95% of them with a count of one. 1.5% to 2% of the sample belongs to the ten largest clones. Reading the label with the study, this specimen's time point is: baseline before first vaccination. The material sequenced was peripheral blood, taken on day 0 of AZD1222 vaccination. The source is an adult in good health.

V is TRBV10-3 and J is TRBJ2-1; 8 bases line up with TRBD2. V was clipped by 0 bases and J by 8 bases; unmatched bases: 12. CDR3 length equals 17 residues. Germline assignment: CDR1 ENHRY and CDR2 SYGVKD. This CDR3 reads CAISESTPSGSSDEQFF. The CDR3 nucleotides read TGTGCCATCAGTGAGTCGACTCCGAGCGGGAGTAGCGATGAGCAGTTCTTC.

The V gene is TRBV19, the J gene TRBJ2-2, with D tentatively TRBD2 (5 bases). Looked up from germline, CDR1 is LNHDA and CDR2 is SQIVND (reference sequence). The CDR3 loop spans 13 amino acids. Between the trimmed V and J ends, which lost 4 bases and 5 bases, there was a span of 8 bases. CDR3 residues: CASSTRETGELFF. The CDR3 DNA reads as TGTGCCAGTAGTACTCGGGAAACCGGGGAGCTGTTTTTT.

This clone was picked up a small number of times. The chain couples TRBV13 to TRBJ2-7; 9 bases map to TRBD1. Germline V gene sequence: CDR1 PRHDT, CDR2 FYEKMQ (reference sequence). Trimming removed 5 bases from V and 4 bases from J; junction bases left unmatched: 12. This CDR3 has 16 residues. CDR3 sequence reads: CASSPNSPGQGYEQYF. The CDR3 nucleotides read TGTGCCAGCAGCCCCAACTCCCCGGGACAGGGTTACGAGCAGTACTTC.

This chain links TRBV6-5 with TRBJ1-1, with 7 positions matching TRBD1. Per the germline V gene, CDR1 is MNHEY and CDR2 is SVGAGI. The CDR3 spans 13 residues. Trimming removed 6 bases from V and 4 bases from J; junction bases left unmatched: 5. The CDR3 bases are TGTGCCAGCAGGGAGGCAGGGGGCACTGAAGCTTTCTTT. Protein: CASREAGGTEAFF.

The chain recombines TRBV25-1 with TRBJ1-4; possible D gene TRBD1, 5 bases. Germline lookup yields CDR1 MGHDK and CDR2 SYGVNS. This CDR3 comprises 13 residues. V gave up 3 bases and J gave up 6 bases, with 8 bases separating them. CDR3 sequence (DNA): TGTGCCAGCAGTGACGGGACGTATGAAAAACTGTTTTTT. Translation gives CASSDGTYEKLFF.

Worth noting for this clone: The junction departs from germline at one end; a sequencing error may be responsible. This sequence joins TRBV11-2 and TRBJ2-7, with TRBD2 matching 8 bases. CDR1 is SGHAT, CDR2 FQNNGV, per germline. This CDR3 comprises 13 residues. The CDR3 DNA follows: TGTGCCACCAGCGGGGGCCTCTCCTACGAGCAGTACTTC. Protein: CATSGGLSYEQYF.

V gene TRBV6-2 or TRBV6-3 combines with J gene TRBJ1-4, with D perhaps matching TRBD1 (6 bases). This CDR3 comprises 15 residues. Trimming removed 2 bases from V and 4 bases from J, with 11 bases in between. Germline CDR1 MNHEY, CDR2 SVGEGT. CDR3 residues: CASSYKDSLNEKLFF. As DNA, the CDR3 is TGTGCCAGCAGTTACAAGGACAGTCTTAATGAAAAACTGTTTTTT.

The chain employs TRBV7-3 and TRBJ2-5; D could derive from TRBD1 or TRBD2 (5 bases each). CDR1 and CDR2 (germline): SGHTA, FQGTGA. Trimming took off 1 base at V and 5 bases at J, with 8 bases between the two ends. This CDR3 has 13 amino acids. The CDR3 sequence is CASSLNGAETQYF. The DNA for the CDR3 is TGTGCCAGCAGCTTAAACGGGGCGGAGACCCAGTACTTC.

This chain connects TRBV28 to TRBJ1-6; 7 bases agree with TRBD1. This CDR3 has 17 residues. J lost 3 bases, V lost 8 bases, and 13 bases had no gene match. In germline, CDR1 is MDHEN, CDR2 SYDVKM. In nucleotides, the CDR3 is TGTGCCAGCGGCCCCCCGGGACAGCTCTTCTATAATTCACCCCTCCACTTT. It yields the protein CASGPPGQLFYNSPLHF.

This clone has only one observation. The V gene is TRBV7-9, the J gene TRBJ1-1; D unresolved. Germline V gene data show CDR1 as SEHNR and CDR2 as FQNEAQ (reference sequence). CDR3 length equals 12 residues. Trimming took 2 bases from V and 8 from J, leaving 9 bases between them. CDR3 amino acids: CASSLRAPEAFF. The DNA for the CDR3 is TGTGCCAGCAGCTTAAGGGCACCGGAAGCTTTCTTT.

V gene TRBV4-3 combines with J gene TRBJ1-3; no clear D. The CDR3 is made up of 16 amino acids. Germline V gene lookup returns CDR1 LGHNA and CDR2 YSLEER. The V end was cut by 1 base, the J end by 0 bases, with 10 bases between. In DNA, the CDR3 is TGCGCCAGCAGCCAAGCCCAGGTGCACTCTGGAAACACCATATATTTT. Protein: CASSQAQVHSGNTIYF.

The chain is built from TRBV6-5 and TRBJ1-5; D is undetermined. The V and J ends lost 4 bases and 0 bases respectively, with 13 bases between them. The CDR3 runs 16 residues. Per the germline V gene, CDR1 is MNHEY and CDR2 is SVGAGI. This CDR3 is CASSLDGSYSNQPQHF. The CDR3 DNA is TGTGCCAGCAGTTTGGACGGGAGTTATAGCAATCAGCCCCAGCATTTT.

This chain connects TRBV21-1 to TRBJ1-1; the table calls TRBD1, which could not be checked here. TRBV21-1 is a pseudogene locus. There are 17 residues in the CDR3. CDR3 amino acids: CASSKTDRGFFSREAFF. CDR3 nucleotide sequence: TGTGCCAGCAGCAAGACGGACAGGGGATTTTTTTCTCGGGAAGCTTTCTTT.

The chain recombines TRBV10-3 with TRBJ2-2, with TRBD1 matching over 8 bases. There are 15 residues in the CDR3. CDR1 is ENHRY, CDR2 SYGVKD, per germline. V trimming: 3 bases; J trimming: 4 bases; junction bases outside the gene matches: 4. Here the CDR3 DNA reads TGTGCCATCAGTGATTCAGGGGGCAGCACCGGGGAGCTGTTTTTT. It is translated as CAISDSGGSTGELFF.

The CDR3 DNA follows: TGCGCCAGCAGCTTAGACTTGACTGAAGCTTTCTTT. Amino acid sequence: CASSLDLTEAFF. The J gene is TRBJ1-1, the V gene TRBV5-1, with unresolved D. CDR3 length: 12 residues. Trimming took 2 bases from V and 5 from J, leaving 7 bases between them. Germline loops: CDR1 SGHRS, CDR2 YFSETQ.

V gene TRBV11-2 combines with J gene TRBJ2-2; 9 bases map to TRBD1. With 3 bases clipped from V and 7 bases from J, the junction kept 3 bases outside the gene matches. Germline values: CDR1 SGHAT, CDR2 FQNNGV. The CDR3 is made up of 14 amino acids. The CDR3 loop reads CASSFRDRDGELFF. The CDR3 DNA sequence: TGTGCCAGCAGCTTTCGGGACAGGGACGGGGAGCTGTTTTTT. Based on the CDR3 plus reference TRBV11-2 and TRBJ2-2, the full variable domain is EAGVAQSPRYKIIEKRQSVAFWCNPISGHATLYWYQQILGQGPKLLIQFQNNGVVDDSQLPKDRFSAERLKGVDSTLKIQPAKLEDSAVYLCASSFRDRDGELFFGEGSRLTVL.

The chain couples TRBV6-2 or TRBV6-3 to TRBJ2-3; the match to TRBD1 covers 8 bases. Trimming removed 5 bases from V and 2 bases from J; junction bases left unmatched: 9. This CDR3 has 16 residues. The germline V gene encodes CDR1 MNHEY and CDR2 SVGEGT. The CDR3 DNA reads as TGTGCCAGCAGTCATCCCCACAGGGGGTCCACAGATACGCAGTATTTT. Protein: CASSHPHRGSTDTQYF.

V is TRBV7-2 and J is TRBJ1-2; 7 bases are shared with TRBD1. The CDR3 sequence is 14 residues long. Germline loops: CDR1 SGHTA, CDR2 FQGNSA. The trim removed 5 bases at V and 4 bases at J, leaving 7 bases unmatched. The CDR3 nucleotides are TGTGCCAGCAGCGATTGGGACAGCCCCTATGGCTACACCTTC. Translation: CASSDWDSPYGYTF. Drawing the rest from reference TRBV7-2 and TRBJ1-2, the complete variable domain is GAGVSQSPSNKVTEKGKDVELRCDPISGHTALYWYRQSLGQGLEFLIYFQGNSAPDKSGLPSDRFSAERTGGSVSTLTIQRTQQEDSAVYLCASSDWDSPYGYTFGSGTRLTVV.

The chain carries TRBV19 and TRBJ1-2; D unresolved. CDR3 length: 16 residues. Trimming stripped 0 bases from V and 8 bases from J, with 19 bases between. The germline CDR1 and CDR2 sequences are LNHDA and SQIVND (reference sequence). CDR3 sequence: CASSIDRWARARGYTF. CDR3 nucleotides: TGTGCCAGTAGTATAGATCGGTGGGCGCGAGCTAGAGGCTACACCTTC.

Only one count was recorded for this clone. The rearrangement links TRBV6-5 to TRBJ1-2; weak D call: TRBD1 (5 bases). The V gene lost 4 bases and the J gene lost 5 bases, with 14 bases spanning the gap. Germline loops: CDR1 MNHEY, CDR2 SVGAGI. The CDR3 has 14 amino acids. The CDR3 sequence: CASSLEGWGYGYTF. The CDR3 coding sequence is TGTGCCAGCAGTTTGGAGGGCTGGGGGTATGGCTACACCTTC.

The DNA of the CDR3 is TGCGCCAGCAGTGAGTGGCAGGGTAGCACTGAAGCTTTCTTT. It encodes CASSEWQGSTEAFF. The genes are TRBV10-2 and TRBJ1-1, with D possibly TRBD1 on 5 matching bases. The V end was cut by 1 base, the J end by 4 bases, with 10 bases between. Per germline, CDR1 WSHSY and CDR2 SAAADI. The CDR3 has 14 residues.

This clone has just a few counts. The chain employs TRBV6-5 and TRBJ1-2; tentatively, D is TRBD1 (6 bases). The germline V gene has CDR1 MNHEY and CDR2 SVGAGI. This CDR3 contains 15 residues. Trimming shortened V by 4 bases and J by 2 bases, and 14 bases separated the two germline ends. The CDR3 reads CASSSRQAANYGYTF. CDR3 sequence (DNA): TGTGCCAGCAGTTCCCGACAGGCGGCCAACTATGGCTACACCTTC.

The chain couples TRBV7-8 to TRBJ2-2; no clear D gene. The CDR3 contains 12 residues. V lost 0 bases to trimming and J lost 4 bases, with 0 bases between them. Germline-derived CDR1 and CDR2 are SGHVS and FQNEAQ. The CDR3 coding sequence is TGTGCCAGCAGCTTAGCCACCGGGGAGCTGTTTTTT. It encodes CASSLATGELFF.

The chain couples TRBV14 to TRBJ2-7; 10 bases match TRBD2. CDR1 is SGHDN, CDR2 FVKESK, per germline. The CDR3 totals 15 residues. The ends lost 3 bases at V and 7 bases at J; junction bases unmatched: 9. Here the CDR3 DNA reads TGTGCCAGCAGCCAGGTAGCGGGGGGCCCGGGTGAGCAGTACTTC. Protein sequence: CASSQVAGGPGEQYF.

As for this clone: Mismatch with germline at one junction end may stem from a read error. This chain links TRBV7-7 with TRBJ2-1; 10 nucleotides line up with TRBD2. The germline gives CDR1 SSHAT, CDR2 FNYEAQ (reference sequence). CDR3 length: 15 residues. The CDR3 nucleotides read TGTGCTAGCAGCTTCCAAAGCGGGAGGGACAATGAGCAGTTCTTC. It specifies CASSFQSGRDNEQFF. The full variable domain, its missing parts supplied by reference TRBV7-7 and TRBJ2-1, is GAGVSQSPRYKVTKRGQDVTLRCDPISSHATLYWYQQALGQGPEFLTYFNYEAQPDKSGLPSDRFSAERPEGSISTLTIQRTEQRDSAMYRCASSFQSGRDNEQFFGPGTRLTVL.

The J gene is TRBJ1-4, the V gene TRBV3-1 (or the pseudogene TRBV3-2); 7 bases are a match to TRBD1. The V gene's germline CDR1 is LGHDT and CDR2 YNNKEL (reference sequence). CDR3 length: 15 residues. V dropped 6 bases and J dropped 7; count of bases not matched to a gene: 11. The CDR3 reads CASSSPGQSVEKLFF. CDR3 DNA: TGTGCCAGCAGTTCACCGGGACAGAGCGTTGAAAAACTGTTTTTT.

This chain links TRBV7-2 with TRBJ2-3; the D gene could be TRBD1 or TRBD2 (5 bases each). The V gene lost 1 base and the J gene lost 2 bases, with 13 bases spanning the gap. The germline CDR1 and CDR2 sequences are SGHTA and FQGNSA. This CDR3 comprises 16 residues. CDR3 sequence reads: CASSLGGGVHTDTQYF. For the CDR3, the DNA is TGTGCCAGCAGCTTAGGTGGGGGAGTACACACAGATACGCAGTATTTT. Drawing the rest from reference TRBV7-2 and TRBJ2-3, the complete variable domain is GAGVSQSPSNKVTEKGKDVELRCDPISGHTALYWYRQSLGQGLEFLIYFQGNSAPDKSGLPSDRFSAERTGGSVSTLTIQRTQQEDSAVYLCASSLGGGVHTDTQYFGPGTRLTVL.

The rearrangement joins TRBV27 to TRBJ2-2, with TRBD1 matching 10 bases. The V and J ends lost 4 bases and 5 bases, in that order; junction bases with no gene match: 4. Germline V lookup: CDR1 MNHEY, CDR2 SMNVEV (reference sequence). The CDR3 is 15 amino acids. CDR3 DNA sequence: TGTGCCAGCAGTTATGGACAGGGGGGTACCGGGGAGCTGTTTTTT. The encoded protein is CASSYGQGGTGELFF.

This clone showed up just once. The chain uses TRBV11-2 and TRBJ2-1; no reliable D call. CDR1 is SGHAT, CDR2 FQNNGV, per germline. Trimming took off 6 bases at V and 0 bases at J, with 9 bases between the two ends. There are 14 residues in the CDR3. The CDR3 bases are TGTGCCAGCAGGCGAGCTTTCTCCTACAATGAGCAGTTCTTC. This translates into CASRRAFSYNEQFF.

The CDR3 DNA reads as TGTGCCTGGAGTGTAATGGCAGTGGGTCAGCCCCAGCATTTT. Amino acid sequence: CAWSVMAVGQPQHF. The chain employs TRBV30 and TRBJ1-5, with D hard to call. This CDR3 comprises 14 residues. Germline lookup yields CDR1 GTSNPN and CDR2 SVGIG (reference sequence). V was clipped by 0 bases and J by 6 bases, with 12 bases between them.

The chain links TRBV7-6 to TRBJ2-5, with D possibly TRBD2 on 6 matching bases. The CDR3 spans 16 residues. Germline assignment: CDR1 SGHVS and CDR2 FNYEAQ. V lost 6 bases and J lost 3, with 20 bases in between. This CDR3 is CASSYNWDSGEETQYF. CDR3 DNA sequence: TGTGCCAGCAGTTATAACTGGGACTCCGGGGAAGAGACCCAGTACTTC.

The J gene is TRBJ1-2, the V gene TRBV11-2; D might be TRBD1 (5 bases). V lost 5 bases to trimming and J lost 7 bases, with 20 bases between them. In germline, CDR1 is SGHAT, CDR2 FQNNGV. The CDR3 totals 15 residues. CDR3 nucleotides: TGTGCCAGCAGCGGCACAGGCGTGGCGCAGTCTGGCTACACCTTC. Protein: CASSGTGVAQSGYTF.